The rows below give T cell receptor beta chains drawn from one sample of a study of T cells in Graves' hyperthyroidism and ophthalmopathy. TCRdb reanalysed the multiplex PCR reads using MiXCR and keeps one entry per CDR3 protein. There are over 120,000 distinct CDR3 sequences in the sample; roughly a fifth occur only once, and about two thirds lies in the top ten. Sample: blood. These receptors were collected from a woman aged 45-65 years with Graves' hyperthyroidism that later progressed to Graves' ophthalmopathy. Both conserved end residues are part of each CDR3. The D gene is left open where the match is weak. The listing skips clone size in some rows; elsewhere it reads once, few, many or a size class.

j_call: TRBJ2-3; clone_size: many; v_call: TRBV5-1; d_call: .; cdr3_aa: CASSPTSTDTQYF; cdr3_nt: TGCGCCAGCAGCCCCACTAGCACAGATACGCAGTATTTT
j_call: TRBJ2-1; clone_size: .; v_call: TRBV7-2; d_call: TRBD2; cdr3_aa: CASSLVAGGVDEQFF; cdr3_nt: TGTGCCAGCAGCTTGGTAGCGGGAGGAGTCGATGAGCAGTTCTTC
j_call: TRBJ2-4; clone_size: many; v_call: TRBV11-2; d_call: .; cdr3_aa: CASSLAGASSRAKNIQYF; cdr3_nt: TGTGCCAGCAGCTTGGCCGGGGCCAGCTCGCGCGCCAAAAACATTCAGTACTTC
j_call: TRBJ2-7; clone_size: many; v_call: TRBV5-1; d_call: TRBD1; cdr3_aa: CASSLMGQALYEQYF; cdr3_nt: TGCGCCAGCAGCTTGATGGGACAGGCTTTATACGAGCAGTACTTC
j_call: TRBJ1-4; clone_size: .; v_call: TRBV28; d_call: TRBD1; cdr3_aa: CASSLRDRVNEKLFF; cdr3_nt: TGTGCCAGCAGTTTAAGGGACAGGGTTAATGAAAAACTGTTTTTT
j_call: TRBJ1-3; clone_size: many; v_call: TRBV27; d_call: TRBD1; cdr3_aa: CASSSAGGSGNTIYF; cdr3_nt: TGTGCCAGCAGTTCAGCAGGGGGCTCTGGAAACACCATATATTTT
j_call: TRBJ2-1; clone_size: .; v_call: TRBV27; d_call: TRBD2; cdr3_aa: CASSTPLAGGYNEQFF; cdr3_nt: TGTGCCAGCAGTACCCCTCTAGCGGGAGGCTACAATGAGCAGTTCTTC
j_call: TRBJ1-5; clone_size: .; v_call: TRBV2; d_call: .; cdr3_aa: CASRGGGDQPQHF; cdr3_nt: TGTGCCAGCCGGGGGGGAGGGGATCAGCCCCAACATTTT
j_call: TRBJ1-1; clone_size: many; v_call: TRBV28; d_call: .; cdr3_aa: CASSFPGAVNTEAFF; cdr3_nt: TGTGCCAGCAGTTTCCCGGGCGCCGTGAACACTGAAGCTTTCTTT
j_call: TRBJ2-7; clone_size: .; v_call: TRBV20-1; d_call: .; cdr3_aa: CSATQTYEQYF; cdr3_nt: TGCAGTGCTACCCAGACCTACGAGCAGTACTTC
j_call: TRBJ2-7; clone_size: many; v_call: TRBV6-1; d_call: TRBD1; cdr3_aa: CASSDHRGISYEQYF; cdr3_nt: TGTGCCAGCAGTGACCACAGGGGCATCTCCTACGAGCAGTACTTC
j_call: TRBJ1-2; clone_size: few; v_call: TRBV24-1; d_call: .; cdr3_aa: CATSESVGGYTF; cdr3_nt: TGTGCCACCAGTGAGTCAGTGGGTGGCTACACCTTC
j_call: TRBJ2-3; clone_size: many; v_call: TRBV5-8; d_call: .; cdr3_aa: CASSARWGGTDTQYF; cdr3_nt: TGTGCCAGCAGTGCGCGCTGGGGGGGCACAGATACGCAGTATTTT
j_call: TRBJ2-5; clone_size: many; v_call: TRBV30; d_call: TRBD2; cdr3_aa: CAWTAGGETQYF; cdr3_nt: TGTGCCTGGACCGCCGGGGGGGAGACCCAGTACTTC
j_call: TRBJ2-7; clone_size: many; v_call: TRBV2; d_call: .; cdr3_aa: CASSEALGLGGLEQYF; cdr3_nt: TGTGCCAGCAGTGAAGCCCTAGGACTAGGGGGGCTCGAGCAGTACTTC
j_call: TRBJ1-6; clone_size: many; v_call: TRBV18; d_call: .; cdr3_aa: CASSPDSFSPLHF; cdr3_nt: TGTGCCAGCTCACCCGACTCGTTTTCACCCCTCCACTTT
j_call: TRBJ2-5; clone_size: .; v_call: TRBV9; d_call: .; cdr3_aa: CASSVARRLGETQYF; cdr3_nt: TGTGCCAGCAGCGTAGCTAGGAGACTAGGAGAGACCCAGTACTTC
j_call: TRBJ2-7; clone_size: many; v_call: TRBV11-3; d_call: .; cdr3_aa: CASSDGPEQYF; cdr3_nt: TGTGCCAGCAGCGACGGGCCGGAGCAGTACTTC
j_call: TRBJ2-7; clone_size: many; v_call: TRBV19; d_call: TRBD2; cdr3_aa: CASSDAGTSGRNYEQYF; cdr3_nt: TGTGCCAGTAGTGACGCCGGGACTAGCGGCCGCAACTACGAGCAGTACTTC
j_call: TRBJ1-4; clone_size: .; v_call: TRBV3-1; d_call: .; cdr3_aa: CASSRKGGSREKLFF; cdr3_nt: TGTGCCAGCAGCCGAAAGGGCGGGTCGCGTGAAAAACTGTTTTTT
j_call: TRBJ2-1; clone_size: .; v_call: TRBV5-8; d_call: TRBD2; cdr3_aa: CASSLITSGAPEQFF; cdr3_nt: TGTGCCAGCAGCTTGATAACTAGCGGGGCGCCGGAGCAGTTCTTC
j_call: TRBJ2-5; clone_size: few; v_call: TRBV27; d_call: TRBD2; cdr3_aa: CASSLYLGGETQYF; cdr3_nt: TGTGCCAGCAGTTTATATCTGGGAGGGGAGACCCAGTACTTC
j_call: TRBJ2-3; clone_size: many; v_call: TRBV10-1; d_call: .; cdr3_aa: CASSEKGDTQYF; cdr3_nt: TGCGCCAGCAGTGAGAAGGGAGATACGCAGTATTTT